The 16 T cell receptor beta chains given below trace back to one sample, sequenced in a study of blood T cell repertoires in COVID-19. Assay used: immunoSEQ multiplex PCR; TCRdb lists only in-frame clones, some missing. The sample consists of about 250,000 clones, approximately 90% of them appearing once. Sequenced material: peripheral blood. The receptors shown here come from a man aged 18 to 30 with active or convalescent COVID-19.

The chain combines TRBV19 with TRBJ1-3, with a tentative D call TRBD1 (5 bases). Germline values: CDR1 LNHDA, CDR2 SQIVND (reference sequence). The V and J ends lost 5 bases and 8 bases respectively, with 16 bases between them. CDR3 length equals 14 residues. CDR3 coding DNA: TGTGCCAGTAGTGACGGACGGGGAGGGGACACCATATATTTT. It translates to CASSDGRGGDTIYF.

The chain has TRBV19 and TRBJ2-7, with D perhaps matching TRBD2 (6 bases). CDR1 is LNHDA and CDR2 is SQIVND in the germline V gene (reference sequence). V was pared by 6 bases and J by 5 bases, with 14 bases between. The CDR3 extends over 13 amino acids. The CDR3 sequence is CASSLTSFNEQYF. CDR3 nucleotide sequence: TGTGCCAGTAGCCTGACTAGTTTCAACGAGCAGTACTTC.

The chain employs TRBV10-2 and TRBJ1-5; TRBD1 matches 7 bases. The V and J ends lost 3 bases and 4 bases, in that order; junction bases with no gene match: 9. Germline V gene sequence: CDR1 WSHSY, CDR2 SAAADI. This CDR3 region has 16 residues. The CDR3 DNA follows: TGCGCCAGCAGTGAAGTTGGAGGGGGCGGTAATCAGCCCCAGCATTTT. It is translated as CASSEVGGGGNQPQHF.

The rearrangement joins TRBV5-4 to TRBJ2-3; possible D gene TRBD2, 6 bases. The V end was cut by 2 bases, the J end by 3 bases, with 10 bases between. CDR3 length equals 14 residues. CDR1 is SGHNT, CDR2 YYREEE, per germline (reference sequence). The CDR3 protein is CASSLAEGTDTQYF. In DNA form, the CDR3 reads TGTGCCAGCAGCTTAGCGGAGGGTACAGATACGCAGTATTTT.

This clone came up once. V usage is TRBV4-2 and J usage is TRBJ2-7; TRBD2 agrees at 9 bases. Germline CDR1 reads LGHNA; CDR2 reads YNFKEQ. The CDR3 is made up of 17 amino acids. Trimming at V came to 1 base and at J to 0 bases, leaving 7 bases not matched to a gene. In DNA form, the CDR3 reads TGTGCCAGCAGCCAAGTACGAGCGGGAGGCACCTCCTACGAGCAGTACTTC. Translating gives CASSQVRAGGTSYEQYF.

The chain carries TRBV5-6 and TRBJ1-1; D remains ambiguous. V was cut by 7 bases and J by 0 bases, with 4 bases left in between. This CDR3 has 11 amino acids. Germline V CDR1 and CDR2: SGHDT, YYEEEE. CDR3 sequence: CASPMNTEAFF. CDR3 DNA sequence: TGTGCCAGCCCTATGAACACTGAAGCTTTCTTT.

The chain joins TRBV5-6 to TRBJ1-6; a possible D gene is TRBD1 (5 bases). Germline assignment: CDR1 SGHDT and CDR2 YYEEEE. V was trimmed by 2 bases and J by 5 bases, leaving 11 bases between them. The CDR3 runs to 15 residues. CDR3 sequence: CASSFGQGNNSPLHF. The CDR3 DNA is TGTGCCAGCAGCTTCGGCCAGGGAAATAATTCACCCCTCCACTTT.

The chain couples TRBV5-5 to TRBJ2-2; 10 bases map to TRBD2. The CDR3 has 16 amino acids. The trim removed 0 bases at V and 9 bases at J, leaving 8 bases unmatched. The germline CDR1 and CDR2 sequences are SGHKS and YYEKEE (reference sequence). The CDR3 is CASSLGPAGGPRELFF. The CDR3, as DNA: TGTGCCAGCAGCTTGGGTCCAGCGGGGGGGCCTCGGGAGCTGTTTTTT.

The CDR3 spells CASSPQGSEQYF. DNA for the CDR3: TGTGCCAGCTCACCTCAGGGATCCGAGCAGTACTTC. V and J are TRBV18 and TRBJ2-7; D perhaps matches TRBD1 (5 bases). This CDR3 comprises 12 residues. Deletions cut 3 bases from V and 6 bases from J, with 9 bases between. CDR1 and CDR2 (germline): KGHSH, LQKENI.

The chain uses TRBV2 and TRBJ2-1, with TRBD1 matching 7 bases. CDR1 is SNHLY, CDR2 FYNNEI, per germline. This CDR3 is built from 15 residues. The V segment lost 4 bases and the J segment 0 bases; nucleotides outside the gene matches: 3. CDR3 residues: CASSADRSSYNEQFF. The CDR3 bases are TGTGCCAGCAGTGCGGACAGGAGCTCCTACAATGAGCAGTTCTTC.

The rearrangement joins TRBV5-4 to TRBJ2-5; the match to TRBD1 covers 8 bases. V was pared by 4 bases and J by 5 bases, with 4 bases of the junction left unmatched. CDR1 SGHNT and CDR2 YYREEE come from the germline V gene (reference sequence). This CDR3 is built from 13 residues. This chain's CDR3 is CASSATGGETQYF. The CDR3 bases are TGTGCCAGCAGCGCTACAGGGGGGGAGACCCAGTACTTC.

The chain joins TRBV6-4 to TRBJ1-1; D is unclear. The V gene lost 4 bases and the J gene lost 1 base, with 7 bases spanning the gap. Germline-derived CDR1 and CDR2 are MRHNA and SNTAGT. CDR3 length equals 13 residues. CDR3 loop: CASSVGENTEAFF. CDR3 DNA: TGTGCCAGCAGTGTCGGGGAGAACACTGAAGCTTTCTTT.

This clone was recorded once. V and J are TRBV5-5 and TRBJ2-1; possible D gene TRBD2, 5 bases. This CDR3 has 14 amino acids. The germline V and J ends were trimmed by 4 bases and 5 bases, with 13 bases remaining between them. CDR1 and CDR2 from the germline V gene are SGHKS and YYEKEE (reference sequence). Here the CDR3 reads CASSPEDSDNEQFF. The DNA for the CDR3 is TGTGCCAGCAGCCCTGAGGACTCAGACAATGAGCAGTTCTTC.

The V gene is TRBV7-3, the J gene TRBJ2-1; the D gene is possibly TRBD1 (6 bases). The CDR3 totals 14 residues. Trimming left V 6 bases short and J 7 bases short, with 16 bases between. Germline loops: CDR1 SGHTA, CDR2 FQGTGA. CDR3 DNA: TGTGCCAGCAGTCCAGACAATAGGGGGAATGAGCAGTTCTTC. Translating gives CASSPDNRGNEQFF.

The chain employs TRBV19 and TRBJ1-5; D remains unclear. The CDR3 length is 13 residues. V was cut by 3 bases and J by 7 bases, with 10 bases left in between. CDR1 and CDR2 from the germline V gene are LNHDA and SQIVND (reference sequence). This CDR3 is CASSMEVGQPQHF. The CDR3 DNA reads TGTGCCAGTAGTATGGAGGTGGGCCAGCCCCAGCATTTT.

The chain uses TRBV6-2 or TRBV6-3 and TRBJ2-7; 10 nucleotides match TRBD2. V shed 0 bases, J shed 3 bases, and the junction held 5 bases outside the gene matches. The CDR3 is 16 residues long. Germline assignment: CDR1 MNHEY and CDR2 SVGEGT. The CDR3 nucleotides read TGTGCCAGCAGTTACTCGAGGACTAGCGGAGACTACGAGCAGTACTTC. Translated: CASSYSRTSGDYEQYF.